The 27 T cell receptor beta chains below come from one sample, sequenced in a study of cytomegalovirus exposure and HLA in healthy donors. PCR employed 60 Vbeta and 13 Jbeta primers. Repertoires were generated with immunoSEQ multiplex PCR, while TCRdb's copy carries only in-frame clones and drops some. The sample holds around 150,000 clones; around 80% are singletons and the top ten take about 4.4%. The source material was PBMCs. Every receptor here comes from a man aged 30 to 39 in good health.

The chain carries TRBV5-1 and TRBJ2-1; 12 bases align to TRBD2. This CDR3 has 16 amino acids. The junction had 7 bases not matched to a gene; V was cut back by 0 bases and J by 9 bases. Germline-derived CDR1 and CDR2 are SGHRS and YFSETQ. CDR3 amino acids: CASSLDLAGGPSEQFF. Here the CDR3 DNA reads TGCGCCAGCAGCTTGGATCTAGCGGGAGGGCCCTCTGAGCAGTTCTTC.

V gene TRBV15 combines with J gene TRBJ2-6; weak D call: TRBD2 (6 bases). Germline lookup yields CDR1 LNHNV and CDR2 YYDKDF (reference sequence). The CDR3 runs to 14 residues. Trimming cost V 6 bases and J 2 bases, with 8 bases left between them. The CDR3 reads CATSSGAGANVLTF. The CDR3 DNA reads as TGTGCCACCAGTTCGGGGGCTGGGGCCAACGTCCTGACTTTC.

The chain's CDR3 is CARAGTGELFF. The DNA of the CDR3 is TGTGCCAGGGCGGGCACCGGGGAGCTGTTTTTT. The gene calls are TRBV9 and TRBJ2-2; possibly TRBD2 for D (5 bases). This CDR3 is built from 11 residues. Between the trimmed V and J ends, which lost 8 bases and 4 bases, there was a span of 6 bases. Germline CDR1 is SGDLS and CDR2 is YYNGEE. The full variable domain, in which reference TRBV9 and TRBJ2-2 provide the parts outside the CDR3, is DSGVTQTPKHLITATGQRVTLRCSPRSGDLSVYWYQQSLDQGLQFLIQYYNGEERAKGNILERFSAQQFPDLHSELNLSSLELGDSALYFCARAGTGELFFGEGSRLTVL.

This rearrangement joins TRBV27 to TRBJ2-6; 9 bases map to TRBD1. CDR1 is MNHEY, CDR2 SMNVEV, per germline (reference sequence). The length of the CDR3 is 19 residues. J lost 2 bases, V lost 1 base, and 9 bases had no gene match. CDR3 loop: CASSLLGQGTPTGANVLTF. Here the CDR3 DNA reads TGTGCCAGCAGTTTATTAGGACAGGGGACCCCCACTGGGGCCAACGTCCTGACTTTC. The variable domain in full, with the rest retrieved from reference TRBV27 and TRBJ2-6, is EAQVTQNPRYLITVTGKKLTVTCSQNMNHEYMSWYRQDPGLGLRQIYYSMNVEVTDKGDVPEGYKVSRKEKRNFPLILESPSPNQTSLYFCASSLLGQGTPTGANVLTFGAGSRLTVL.

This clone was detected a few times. CDR3 sequence reads: CASSVPSSGSYEQYF. CDR3 nucleotide sequence: TGTGCCAGCTCCGTTCCGAGTAGCGGGAGCTACGAGCAGTACTTC. The V gene is TRBV18, the J gene TRBJ2-7; TRBD2 aligns across 9 bases. J was trimmed by 3 bases and V by 6 bases; bases with no gene match: 9. In germline, CDR1 is KGHSH, CDR2 LQKENI. The CDR3 consists of 15 residues.

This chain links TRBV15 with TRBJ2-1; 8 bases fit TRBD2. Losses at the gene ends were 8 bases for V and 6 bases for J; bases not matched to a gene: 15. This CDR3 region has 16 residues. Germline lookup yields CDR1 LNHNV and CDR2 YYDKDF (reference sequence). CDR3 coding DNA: TGTGCCACCGCTTCTTACGGAGCGGGAGAAGCCAATGAGCAGTTCTTC. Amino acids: CATASYGAGEANEQFF.

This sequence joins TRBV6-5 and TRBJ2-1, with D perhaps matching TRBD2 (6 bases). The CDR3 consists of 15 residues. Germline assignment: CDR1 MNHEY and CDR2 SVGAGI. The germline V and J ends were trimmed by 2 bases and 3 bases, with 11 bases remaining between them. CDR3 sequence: CASSYVAGLYNEQFF. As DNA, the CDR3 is TGTGCCAGCAGTTACGTCGCGGGACTCTACAATGAGCAGTTCTTC.

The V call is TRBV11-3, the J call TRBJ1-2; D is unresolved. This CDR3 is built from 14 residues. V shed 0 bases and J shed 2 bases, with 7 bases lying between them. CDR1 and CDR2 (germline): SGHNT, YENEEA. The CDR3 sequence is CASSLESGNYGYTF. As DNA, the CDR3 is TGTGCCAGCAGCTTAGAATCGGGAAACTATGGCTACACCTTC.

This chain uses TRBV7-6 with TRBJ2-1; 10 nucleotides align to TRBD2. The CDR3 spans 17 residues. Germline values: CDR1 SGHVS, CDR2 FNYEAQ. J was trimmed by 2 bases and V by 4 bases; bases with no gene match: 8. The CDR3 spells CASSSRLAGSTYNEQFF. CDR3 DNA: TGTGCCAGCAGCTCCCGACTAGCGGGCTCCACCTACAATGAGCAGTTCTTC.

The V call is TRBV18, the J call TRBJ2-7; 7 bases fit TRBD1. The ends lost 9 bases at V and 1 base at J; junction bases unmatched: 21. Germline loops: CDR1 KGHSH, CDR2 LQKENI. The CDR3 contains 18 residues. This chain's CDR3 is CASSRQGGLMGFSYEQYF. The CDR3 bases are TGTGCCAGTTCGAGACAGGGCGGGTTGATGGGTTTTTCCTACGAGCAGTACTTC.

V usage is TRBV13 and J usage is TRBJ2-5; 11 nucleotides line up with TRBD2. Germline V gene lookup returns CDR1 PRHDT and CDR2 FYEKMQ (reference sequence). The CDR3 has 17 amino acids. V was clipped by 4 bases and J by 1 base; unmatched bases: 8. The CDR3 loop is CASSSTLAGGFQETQYF. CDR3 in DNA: TGTGCCAGCAGCTCAACCCTAGCGGGGGGATTCCAAGAGACCCAGTACTTC. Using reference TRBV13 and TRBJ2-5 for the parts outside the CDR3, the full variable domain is AAGVIQSPRHLIKEKRETATLKCYPIPRHDTVYWYQQGPGQDPQFLISFYEKMQSDKGSIPDRFSAQQFSDYHSELNMSSLELGDSALYFCASSSTLAGGFQETQYFGPGTRLLVL.

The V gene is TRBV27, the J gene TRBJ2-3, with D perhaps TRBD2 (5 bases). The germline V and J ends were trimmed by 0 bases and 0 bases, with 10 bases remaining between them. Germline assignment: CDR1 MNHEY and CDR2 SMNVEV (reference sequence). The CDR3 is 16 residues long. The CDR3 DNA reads TGTGCCAGCAGTTTATCTCTAGCAACCAGCACAGATACGCAGTATTTT. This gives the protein CASSLSLATSTDTQYF.

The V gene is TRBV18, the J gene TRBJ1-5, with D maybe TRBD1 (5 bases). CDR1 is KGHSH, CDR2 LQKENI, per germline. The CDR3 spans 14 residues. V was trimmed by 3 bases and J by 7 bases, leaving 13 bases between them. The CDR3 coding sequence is TGTGCCAGCTCACCGACAGTTGACAGACAGCCCCAGCATTTT. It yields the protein CASSPTVDRQPQHF.

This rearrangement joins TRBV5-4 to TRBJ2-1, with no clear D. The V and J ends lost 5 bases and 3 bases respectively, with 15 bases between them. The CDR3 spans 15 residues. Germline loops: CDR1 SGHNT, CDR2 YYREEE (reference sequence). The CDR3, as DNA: TGTGCCAGCAGTTCGACTCAAGTTAACTACAATGAGCAGTTCTTC. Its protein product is CASSSTQVNYNEQFF.

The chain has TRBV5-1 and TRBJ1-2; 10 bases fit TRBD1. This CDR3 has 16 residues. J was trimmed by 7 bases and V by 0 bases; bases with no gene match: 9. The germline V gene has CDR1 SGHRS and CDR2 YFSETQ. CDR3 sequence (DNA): TGCGCCAGCAGCTTGGCCCCCGGACAGGGGGTAGGTGGCTACACCTTC. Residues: CASSLAPGQGVGGYTF.

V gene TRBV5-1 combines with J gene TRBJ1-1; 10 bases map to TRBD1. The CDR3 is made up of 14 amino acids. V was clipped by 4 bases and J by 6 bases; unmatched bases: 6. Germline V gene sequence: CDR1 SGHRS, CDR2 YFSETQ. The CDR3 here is CASSGDRGQPEAFF. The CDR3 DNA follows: TGCGCCAGCAGCGGTGACAGGGGGCAGCCTGAAGCTTTCTTT.

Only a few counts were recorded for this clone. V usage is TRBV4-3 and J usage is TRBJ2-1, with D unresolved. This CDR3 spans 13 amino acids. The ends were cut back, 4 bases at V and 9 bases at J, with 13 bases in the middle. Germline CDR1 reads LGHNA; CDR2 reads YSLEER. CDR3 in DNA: TGCGCCAGCAGCCCGTATCCCTTCGGTGAGCAGTTCTTC. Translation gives CASSPYPFGEQFF.

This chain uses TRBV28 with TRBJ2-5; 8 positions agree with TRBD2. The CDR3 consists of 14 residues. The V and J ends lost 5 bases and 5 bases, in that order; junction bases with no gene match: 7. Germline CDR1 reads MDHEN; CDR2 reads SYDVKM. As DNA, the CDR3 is TGTGCCAGCAGTCTGAGCGGGACTAGTGAGACCCAGTACTTC. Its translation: CASSLSGTSETQYF.

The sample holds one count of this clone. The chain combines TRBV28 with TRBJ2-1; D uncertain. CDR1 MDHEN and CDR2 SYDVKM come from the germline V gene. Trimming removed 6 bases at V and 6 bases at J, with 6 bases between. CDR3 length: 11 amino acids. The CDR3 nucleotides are TGTGCCAGCAGCCCCCGCAATGAGCAGTTCTTC. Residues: CASSPRNEQFF.

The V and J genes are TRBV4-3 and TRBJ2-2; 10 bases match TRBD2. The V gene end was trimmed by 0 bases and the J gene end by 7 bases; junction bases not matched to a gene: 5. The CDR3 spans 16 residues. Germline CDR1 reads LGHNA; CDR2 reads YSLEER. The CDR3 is CASSQDRRTSGGELFF. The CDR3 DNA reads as TGCGCCAGCAGCCAAGATCGAAGGACTAGCGGCGGGGAGCTGTTTTTT.

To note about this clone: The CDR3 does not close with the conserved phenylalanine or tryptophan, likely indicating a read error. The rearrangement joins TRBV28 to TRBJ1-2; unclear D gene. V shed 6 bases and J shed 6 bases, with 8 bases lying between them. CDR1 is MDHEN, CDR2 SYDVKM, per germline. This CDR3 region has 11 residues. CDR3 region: CASSSRHGYTL. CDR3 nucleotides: TGTGCCAGCAGCTCTAGGCATGGCTACACCCTC.

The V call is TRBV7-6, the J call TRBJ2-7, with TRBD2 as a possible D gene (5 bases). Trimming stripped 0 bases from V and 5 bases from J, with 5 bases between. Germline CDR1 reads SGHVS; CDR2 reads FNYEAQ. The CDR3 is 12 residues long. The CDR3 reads CASSLASDEQYF. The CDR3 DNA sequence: TGTGCCAGCAGCTTAGCTAGCGACGAGCAGTACTTC.

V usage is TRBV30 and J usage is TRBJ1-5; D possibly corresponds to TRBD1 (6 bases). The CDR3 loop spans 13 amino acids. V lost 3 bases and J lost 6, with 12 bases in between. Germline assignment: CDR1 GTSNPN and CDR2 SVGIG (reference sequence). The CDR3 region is CAWSGGGLQPQHF. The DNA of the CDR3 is TGTGCCTGGAGCGGGGGGGGGCTTCAGCCCCAGCATTTT.

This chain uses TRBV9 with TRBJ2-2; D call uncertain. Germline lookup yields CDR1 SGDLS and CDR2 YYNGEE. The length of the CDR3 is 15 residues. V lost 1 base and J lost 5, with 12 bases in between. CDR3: CASSVTRWFTGELFF. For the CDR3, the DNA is TGTGCCAGCAGCGTAACTCGGTGGTTTACCGGGGAGCTGTTTTTT.

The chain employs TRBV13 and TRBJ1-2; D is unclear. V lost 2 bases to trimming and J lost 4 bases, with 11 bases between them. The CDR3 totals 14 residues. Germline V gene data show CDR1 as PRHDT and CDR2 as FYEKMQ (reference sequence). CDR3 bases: TGTGCCAGCAGCTTACTAGCTGACCCCTATGGCTACACCTTC. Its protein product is CASSLLADPYGYTF. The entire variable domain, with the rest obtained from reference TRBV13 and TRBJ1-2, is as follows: AAGVIQSPRHLIKEKRETATLKCYPIPRHDTVYWYQQGPGQDPQFLISFYEKMQSDKGSIPDRFSAQQFSDYHSELNMSSLELGDSALYFCASSLLADPYGYTFGSGTRLTVV.

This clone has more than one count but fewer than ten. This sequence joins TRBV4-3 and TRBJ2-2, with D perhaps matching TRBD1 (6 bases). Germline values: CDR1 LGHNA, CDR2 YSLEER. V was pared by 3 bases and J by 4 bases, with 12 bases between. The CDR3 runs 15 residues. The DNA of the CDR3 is TGCGCCAGCAGCCACCAAACAGGGCCCACCGGGGAGCTGTTTTTT. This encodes CASSHQTGPTGELFF.

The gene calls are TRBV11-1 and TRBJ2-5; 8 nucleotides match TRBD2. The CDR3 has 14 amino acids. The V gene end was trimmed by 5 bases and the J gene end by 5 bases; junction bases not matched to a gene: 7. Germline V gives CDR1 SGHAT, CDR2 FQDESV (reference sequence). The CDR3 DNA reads TGTGCCAGCAGCCCCGGACTAGCCGGGGAGACCCAGTACTTC. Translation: CASSPGLAGETQYF.